This TCR beta chain comes out of a study of beta chain features in type 1 diabetes. Overall study results and limits: Researchers could not determine here whether HLA type influences TCRB rearrangement. Patients with type 1 diabetes carried fewer insertions and had more deletions at their VDJ junctions. Moderately but significantly shorter TCRB CDR3s were found in Type 1 diabetes patients in all four CD4+ subsets.

Expressed TCRB transcripts were sequenced after all isolated RNA was converted to cDNA. Profiling relied on immunoSEQ multiplex PCR, and the TCRdb table lists in-frame clones only, not all of them. The sample records 250,000 to 300,000 clones, roughly 25% being singletons. There are 13 residues in the CDR3. Unmatched junction bases numbered 9, after V lost 8 bases and J lost 5 bases. In germline, CDR1 is GTSNPN, CDR2 SVGIG (reference sequence). It was one heparinised blood draw, averaging around 120 mL, that each donor gave. As to this clone: The antigen is unknown.

The source material was naive CD4+ T cells from blood. This TCR was sampled from a woman in her twenties or thirties with type 1 diabetes. V is TRBV30 and J is TRBJ1-1; TRBD1 matches 9 bases. The CDR3 DNA reads TGTGCCGGAACCGGGACAGGGAGAACTGAAGCTTTCTTT. Translating it yields CAGTGTGRTEAFF.